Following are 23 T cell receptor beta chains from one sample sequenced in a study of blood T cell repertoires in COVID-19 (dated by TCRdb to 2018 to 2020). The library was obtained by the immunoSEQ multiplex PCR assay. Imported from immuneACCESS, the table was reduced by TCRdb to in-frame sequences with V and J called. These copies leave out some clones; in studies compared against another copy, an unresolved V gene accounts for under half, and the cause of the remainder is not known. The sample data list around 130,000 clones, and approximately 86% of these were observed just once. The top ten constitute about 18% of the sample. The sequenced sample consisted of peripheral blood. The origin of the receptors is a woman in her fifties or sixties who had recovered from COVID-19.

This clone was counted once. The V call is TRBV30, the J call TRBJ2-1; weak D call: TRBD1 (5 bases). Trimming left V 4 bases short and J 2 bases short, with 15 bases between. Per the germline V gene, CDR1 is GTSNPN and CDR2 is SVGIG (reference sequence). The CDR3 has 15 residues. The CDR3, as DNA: TGTGCCTGGACGGAAGACAGTCTAGCCTACAATGAGCAGTTCTTC. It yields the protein CAWTEDSLAYNEQFF. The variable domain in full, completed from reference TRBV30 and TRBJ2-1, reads SQTIHQWPATLVQPVGSPLSLECTVEGTSNPNLYWYRQAAGRGLQLLFYSVGIGQISSEVPQNLSASRPQDRQFILSSKKLLLSDSGFYLCAWTEDSLAYNEQFFGPGTRLTVL.

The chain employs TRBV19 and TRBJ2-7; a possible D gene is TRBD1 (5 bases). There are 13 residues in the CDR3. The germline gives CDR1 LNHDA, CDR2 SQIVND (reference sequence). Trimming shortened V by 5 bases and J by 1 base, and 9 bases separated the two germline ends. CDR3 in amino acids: CASSDRQSYEQYF. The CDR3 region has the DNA TGTGCCAGTAGTGACCGACAGTCCTACGAGCAGTACTTC.

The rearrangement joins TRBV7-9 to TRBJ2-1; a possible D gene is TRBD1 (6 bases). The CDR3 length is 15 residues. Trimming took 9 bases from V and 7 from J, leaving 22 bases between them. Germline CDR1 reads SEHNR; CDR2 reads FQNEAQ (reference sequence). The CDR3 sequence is CASRKQGTPANEQFF. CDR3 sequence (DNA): TGTGCCAGTCGTAAGCAGGGGACACCTGCGAATGAGCAGTTCTTC.

Here the CDR3 reads CATSRDVVAGRGTIYF. Here the CDR3 DNA reads TGTGCCACCAGCAGAGATGTAGTCGCGGGAAGGGGCACCATATATTTT. The chain links TRBV15 to TRBJ1-3; a weak D match, TRBD1 (5 bases). This CDR3 is 16 amino acids long. Germline V gives CDR1 LNHNV, CDR2 YYDKDF (reference sequence). With 0 bases removed from V and 9 bases from J, the gap between germline ends came to 18 bases.

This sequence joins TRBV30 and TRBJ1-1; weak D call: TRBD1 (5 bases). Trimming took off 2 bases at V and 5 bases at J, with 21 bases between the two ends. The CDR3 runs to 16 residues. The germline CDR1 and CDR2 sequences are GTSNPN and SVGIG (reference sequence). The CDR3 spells CAWSREGRGIKTEAFF. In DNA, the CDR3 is TGTGCCTGGAGTCGGGAAGGGAGGGGAATAAAGACTGAAGCTTTCTTT.

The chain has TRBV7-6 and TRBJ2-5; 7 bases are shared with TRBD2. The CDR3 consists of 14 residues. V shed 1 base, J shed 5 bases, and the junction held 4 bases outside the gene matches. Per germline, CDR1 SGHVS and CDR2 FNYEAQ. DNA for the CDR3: TGTGCCAGCAGCTTAGGACTAGCTTTGGAGACCCAGTACTTC. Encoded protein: CASSLGLALETQYF.

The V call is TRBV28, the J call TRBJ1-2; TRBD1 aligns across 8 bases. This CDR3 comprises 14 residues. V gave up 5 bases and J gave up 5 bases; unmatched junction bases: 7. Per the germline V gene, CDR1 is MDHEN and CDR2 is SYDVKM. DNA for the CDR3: TGTGCCAGCAGTCCAGCGGGACAGGATTATGGCTACACCTTC. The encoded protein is CASSPAGQDYGYTF.

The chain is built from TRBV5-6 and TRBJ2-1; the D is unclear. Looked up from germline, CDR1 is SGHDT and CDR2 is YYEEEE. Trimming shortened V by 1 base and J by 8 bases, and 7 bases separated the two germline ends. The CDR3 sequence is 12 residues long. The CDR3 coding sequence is TGTGCCAGCAGCTTGTGGAGCGATGAGCAGTTCTTC. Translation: CASSLWSDEQFF.

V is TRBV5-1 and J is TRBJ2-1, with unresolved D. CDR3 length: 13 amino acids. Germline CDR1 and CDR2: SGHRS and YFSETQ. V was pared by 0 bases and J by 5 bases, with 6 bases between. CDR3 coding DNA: TGCGCCAGCAGCTTGGATCCTAACAATGAGCAGTTCTTC. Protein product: CASSLDPNNEQFF.

The CDR3 nucleotides read TGTGCCAGCAGCTCCTGGACAGGGGCCGAGACCCAGTACTTC. Protein sequence: CASSSWTGAETQYF. The chain recombines TRBV7-8 with TRBJ2-5; TRBD1 agrees at 9 bases. Germline CDR1 SGHVS, CDR2 FQNEAQ. The junction had 5 bases not matched to a gene; V was cut back by 4 bases and J by 5 bases. The CDR3 contains 14 residues.

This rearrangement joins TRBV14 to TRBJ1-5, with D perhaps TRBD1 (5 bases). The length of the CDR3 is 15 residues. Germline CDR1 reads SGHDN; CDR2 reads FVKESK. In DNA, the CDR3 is TGTGCAATTGGGGAGGGGACCCATGGCGCTCAGCCCCAGCATTTT. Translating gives CAIGEGTHGAQPQHF.

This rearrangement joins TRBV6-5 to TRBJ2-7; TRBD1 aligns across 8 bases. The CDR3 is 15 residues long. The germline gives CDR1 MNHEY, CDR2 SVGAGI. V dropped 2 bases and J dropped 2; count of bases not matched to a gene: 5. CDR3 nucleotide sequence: TGTGCCAGCAGTTACGCTGCAGGGGGCGCCTACGAGCAGTACTTC. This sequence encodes CASSYAAGGAYEQYF.

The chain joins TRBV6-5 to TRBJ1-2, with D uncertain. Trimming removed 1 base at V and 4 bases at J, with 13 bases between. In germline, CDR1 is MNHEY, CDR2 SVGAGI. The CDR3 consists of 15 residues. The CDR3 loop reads CASSYYGGRFYGYTF. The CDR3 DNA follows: TGTGCCAGCAGTTACTACGGAGGGAGGTTCTATGGCTACACCTTC.

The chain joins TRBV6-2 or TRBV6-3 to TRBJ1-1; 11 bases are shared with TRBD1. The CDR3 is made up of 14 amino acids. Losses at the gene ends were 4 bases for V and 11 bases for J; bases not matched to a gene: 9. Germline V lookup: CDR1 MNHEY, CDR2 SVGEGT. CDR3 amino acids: CASSFAGTGGMAFF. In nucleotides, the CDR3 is TGTGCCAGCAGTTTCGCCGGGACAGGGGGTATGGCTTTCTTT.

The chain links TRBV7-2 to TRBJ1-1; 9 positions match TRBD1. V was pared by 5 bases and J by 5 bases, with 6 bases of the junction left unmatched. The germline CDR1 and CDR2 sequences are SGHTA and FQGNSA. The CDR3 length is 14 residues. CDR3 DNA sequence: TGTGCCAGCAGCCTAAGGACAGGGGCTACTGAAGCTTTCTTT. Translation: CASSLRTGATEAFF. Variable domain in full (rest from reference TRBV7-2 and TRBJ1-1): GAGVSQSPSNKVTEKGKDVELRCDPISGHTALYWYRQSLGQGLEFLIYFQGNSAPDKSGLPSDRFSAERTGGSVSTLTIQRTQQEDSAVYLCASSLRTGATEAFFGQGTRLTVV.

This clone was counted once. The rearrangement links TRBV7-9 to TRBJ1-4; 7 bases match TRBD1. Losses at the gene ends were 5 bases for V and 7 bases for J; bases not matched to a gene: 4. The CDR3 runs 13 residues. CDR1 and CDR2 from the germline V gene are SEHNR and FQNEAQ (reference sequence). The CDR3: CASSRQGPEKLFF. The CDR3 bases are TGTGCCAGCAGCCGACAGGGTCCTGAAAAACTGTTTTTT.

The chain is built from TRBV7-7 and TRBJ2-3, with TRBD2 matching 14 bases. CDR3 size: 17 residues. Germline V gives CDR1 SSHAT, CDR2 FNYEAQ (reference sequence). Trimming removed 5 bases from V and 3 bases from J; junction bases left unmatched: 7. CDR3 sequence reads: CASSPGTSGGKTDTQYF. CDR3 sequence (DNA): TGTGCCAGCAGCCCGGGGACTAGCGGGGGAAAGACAGATACGCAGTATTTT. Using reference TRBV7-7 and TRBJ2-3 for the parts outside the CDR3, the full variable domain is GAGVSQSPRYKVTKRGQDVTLRCDPISSHATLYWYQQALGQGPEFLTYFNYEAQPDKSGLPSDRFSAERPEGSISTLTIQRTEQRDSAMYRCASSPGTSGGKTDTQYFGPGTRLTVL.

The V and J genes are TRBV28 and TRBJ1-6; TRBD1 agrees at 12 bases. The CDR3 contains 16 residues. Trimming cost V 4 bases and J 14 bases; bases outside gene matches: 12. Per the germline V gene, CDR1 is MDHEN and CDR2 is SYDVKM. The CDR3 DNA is TGTGCCAGCAGTTCGTCCGGGACAGGGGGCCGAAGAACCCTCCACTTT. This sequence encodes CASSSSGTGGRRTLHF.

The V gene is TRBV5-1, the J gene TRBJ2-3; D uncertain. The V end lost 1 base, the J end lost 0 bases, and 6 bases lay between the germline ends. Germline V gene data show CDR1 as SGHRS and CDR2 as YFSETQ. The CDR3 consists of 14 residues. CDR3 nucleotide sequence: TGCGCCAGCAGCTTGCAACATAGCACAGATACGCAGTATTTT. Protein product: CASSLQHSTDTQYF. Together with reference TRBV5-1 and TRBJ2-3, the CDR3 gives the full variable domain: KAGVTQTPRYLIKTRGQQVTLSCSPISGHRSVSWYQQTPGQGLQFLFEYFSETQRNKGNFPGRFSGRQFSNSRSEMNVSTLELGDSALYLCASSLQHSTDTQYFGPGTRLTVL.

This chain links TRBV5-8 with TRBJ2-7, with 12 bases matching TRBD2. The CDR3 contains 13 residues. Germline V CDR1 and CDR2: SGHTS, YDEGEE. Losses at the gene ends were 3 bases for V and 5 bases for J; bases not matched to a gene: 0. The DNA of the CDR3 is TGTGCCAGCAGCTGGACTAGCGGGGACGAGCAGTACTTC. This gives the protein CASSWTSGDEQYF. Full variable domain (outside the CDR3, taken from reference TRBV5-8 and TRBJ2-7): EAGVTQSPTHLIKTRGQQATLRCSPISGHTSVYWYQQALGLGLQFLLWYDEGEERNRGNFPPRFSGRQFPNYSSELNVNALELEDSALYLCASSWTSGDEQYFGPGTRLTVT.

The CDR3 reads CASSIQGYQETQYF. The CDR3 nucleotides read TGCGCCAGCAGCATACAGGGTTACCAAGAGACCCAGTACTTC. This chain joins TRBV5-1 and TRBJ2-5; perhaps TRBD1 as D (6 bases). There are 14 residues in the CDR3. V lost 4 bases and J lost 0, with 10 bases in between. Per the germline V gene, CDR1 is SGHRS and CDR2 is YFSETQ.

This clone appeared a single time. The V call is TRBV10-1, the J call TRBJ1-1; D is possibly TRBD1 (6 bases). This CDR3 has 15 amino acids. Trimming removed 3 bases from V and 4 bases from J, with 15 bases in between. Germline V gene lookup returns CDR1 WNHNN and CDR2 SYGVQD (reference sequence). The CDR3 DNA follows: TGCGCCAGCAGTGAAGAGGGGGGGATTGGCACTGAAGCTTTCTTT. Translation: CASSEEGGIGTEAFF.

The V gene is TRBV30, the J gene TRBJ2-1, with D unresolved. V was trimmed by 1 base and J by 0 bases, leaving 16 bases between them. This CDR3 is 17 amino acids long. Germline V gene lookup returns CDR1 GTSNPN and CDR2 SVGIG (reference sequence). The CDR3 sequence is CAWSAVMAVFSYNEQFF. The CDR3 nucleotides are TGTGCCTGGAGTGCTGTGATGGCAGTTTTCTCCTACAATGAGCAGTTCTTC.